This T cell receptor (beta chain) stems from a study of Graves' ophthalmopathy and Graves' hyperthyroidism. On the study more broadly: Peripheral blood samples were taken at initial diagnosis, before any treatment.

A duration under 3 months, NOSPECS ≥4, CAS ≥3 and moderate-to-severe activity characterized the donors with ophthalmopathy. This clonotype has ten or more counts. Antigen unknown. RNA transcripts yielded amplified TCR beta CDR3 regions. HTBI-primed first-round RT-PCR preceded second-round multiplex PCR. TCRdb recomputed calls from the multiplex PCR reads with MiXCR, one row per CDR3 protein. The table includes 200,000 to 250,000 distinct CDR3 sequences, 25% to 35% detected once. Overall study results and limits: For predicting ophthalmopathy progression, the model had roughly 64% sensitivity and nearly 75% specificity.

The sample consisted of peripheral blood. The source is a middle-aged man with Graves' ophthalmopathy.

The chain's CDR3 is CASSCSRSLNYGYTF. The CDR3 coding sequence is TGTGCCAGCAGCTGCTCCCGCAGTCTTAACTATGGCTACACCTTC. This chain links TRBV7-9 with TRBJ1-2; D is unclear. V lost 4 bases and J lost 1, with 13 bases in between. Germline V CDR1 and CDR2: SEHNR, FQNEAQ (reference sequence). This CDR3 region has 15 residues.